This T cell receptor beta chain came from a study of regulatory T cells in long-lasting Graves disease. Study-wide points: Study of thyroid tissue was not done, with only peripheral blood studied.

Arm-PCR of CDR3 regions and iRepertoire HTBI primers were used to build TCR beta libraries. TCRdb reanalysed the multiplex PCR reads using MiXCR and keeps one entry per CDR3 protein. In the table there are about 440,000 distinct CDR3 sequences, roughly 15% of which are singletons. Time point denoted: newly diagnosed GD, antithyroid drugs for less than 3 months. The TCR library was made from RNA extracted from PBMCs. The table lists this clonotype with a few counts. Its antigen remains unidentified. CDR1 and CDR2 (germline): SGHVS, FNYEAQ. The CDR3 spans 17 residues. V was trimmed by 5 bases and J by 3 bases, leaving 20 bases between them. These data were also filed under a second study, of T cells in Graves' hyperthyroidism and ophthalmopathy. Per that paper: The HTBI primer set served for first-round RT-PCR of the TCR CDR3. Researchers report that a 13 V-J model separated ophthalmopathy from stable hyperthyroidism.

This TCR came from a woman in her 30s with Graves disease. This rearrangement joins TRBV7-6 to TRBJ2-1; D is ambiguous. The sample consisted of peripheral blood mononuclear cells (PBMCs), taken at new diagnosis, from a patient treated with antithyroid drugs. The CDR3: CASSLNTNLGIYNEQFF. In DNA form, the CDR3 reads TGTGCCAGCAGCCTAAACACAAACCTGGGGATCTACAATGAGCAGTTCTTC.